A selection of T cell receptor beta chains follows, all from one sample in a study of vaccination and CD4 T cells after COVID-19. The antigens these receptors bind are not known. TCRdb recomputed calls from the PCR reads with MiXCR, one row per CDR3 protein. The data show 7,100 or so distinct CDR3 sequences, 55% to 80% seen once. Sequences were obtained from CD4+ T cells from blood, cultured in vitro. These receptors were obtained from a human donor who had recovered from COVID-19. Each CDR3 is given with its conserved first and last residue. The D gene is left open where the match is weak. Clone size is not always given. Where it is, it says once, few, many or a class for expanded clones.

.,.,TRBJ2-7,TRBV28,CASRKKGGQGGTYEQYF,TGTGCCAGCAGGAAAAAGGGGGGACAAGGAGGGACCTACGAGCAGTACTTC
TRBD1,few,TRBJ1-6,TRBV20-1,CSGMTGHNSPLHF,TGCAGTGGAATGACAGGGCATAATTCACCCCTCCACTTT
TRBD2,.,TRBJ2-5,TRBV19,CASTLAGRARETQYF,TGTGCCAGTACCCTTGCCGGGAGGGCCAGGGAGACCCAGTACTTC
TRBD1,.,TRBJ1-2,TRBV25-1,CASSGWGVGQGYRGYTF,TGTGCCAGCAGTGGTTGGGGCGTGGGACAGGGGTATCGGGGCTACACCTTC
TRBD1,.,TRBJ1-2,TRBV27,CASSFGQGHYGYTF,TGTGCCAGCAGTTTTGGACAGGGACACTATGGCTACACCTTC
TRBD1,few,TRBJ1-2,TRBV7-8,CASSSMTGTGVFGYTF,TGTGCCAGCAGCTCAATGACCGGGACAGGGGTCTTTGGCTACACCTTC
TRBD1,.,TRBJ1-2,TRBV19,CASTTGGPGGYTF,TGTGCCAGTACTACAGGGGGCCCTGGTGGCTACACCTTC
.,.,TRBJ2-2,TRBV7-2,CASSSGSSGELFF,TGTGCCAGCAGCTCCGGCTCTTCCGGGGAGCTGTTTTTT
TRBD1,.,TRBJ1-3,TRBV20-1,CSASGQARRNTIYF,TGCAGTGCTTCCGGACAGGCCCGTCGCAACACCATATATTTT
.,.,TRBJ1-1,TRBV28,CASSPQGEAFF,TGTGCCAGCAGCCCACAGGGCGAAGCTTTCTTT
TRBD2,.,TRBJ2-5,TRBV19,CASSISGSRYQETQYF,TGTGCCAGTAGTATAAGCGGGAGTCGCTATCAAGAGACCCAGTACTTC
.,.,TRBJ2-5,TRBV7-3,CASSLGGRRETQYF,TGTGCCAGCAGCTTAGGGGGGCGTAGGGAGACCCAGTACTTC
.,.,TRBJ2-7,TRBV7-2,CASSPGGSSYEQYF,TGTGCCAGCAGCCCCGGGGGAAGCTCCTACGAGCAGTACTTC
.,once,TRBJ1-1,TRBV5-1,CASSLVGYTEAFF,TGCGCCAGCAGCTTGGTAGGGTACACTGAAGCTTTCTTT
TRBD2,once,TRBJ2-7,TRBV6-5,CASSYSTGSGGHEQYF,TGTGCCAGCAGTTACTCGACAGGTAGCGGGGGCCACGAGCAGTACTTC
.,.,TRBJ1-1,TRBV7-8,CASSLKHRARTDTEAFF,TGTGCCAGCAGCTTAAAGCACAGGGCCCGCACGGACACTGAAGCTTTCTTT
TRBD1,.,TRBJ2-7,TRBV6-5,CASSSGQGAYEQYF,TGTGCCAGCAGTTCGGGACAGGGGGCCTACGAGCAGTACTTC
.,.,TRBJ1-5,TRBV27,CASSLSPNQPQHF,TGTGCCAGCAGTTTATCCCCCAACCAGCCCCAGCATTTT
TRBD2,.,TRBJ2-5,TRBV7-2,CAGRPGLGRQETQYF,TGTGCCGGCAGACCGGGACTAGGACGTCAAGAGACCCAGTACTTC
TRBD2,.,TRBJ2-3,TRBV27,CASSLLGRAGADTQYF,TGTGCCAGCAGTTTACTCGGGAGGGCCGGTGCAGATACGCAGTATTTT
TRBD1,few,TRBJ1-5,TRBV10-1,CASSEAPGQGMGQPQHF,TGCGCCAGCAGTGAGGCCCCGGGACAGGGGATGGGTCAGCCCCAGCATTTT
TRBD2,.,TRBJ2-1,TRBV9,CASSATSGRADEQFF,TGTGCCAGCAGCGCTACTAGCGGGAGGGCCGATGAGCAGTTCTTC
.,few,TRBJ1-5,TRBV19,CASSSKIRGSNQPQHF,TGTGCCAGTAGTAGTAAAATCCGGGGTAGCAATCAGCCCCAGCATTTT